This TCR beta chain came from a study of blood T cell repertoires in COVID-19. Germline values: CDR1 SQVTM, CDR2 ANQGSEA. The CDR3 totals 13 residues. Unmatched junction bases numbered 9, after V lost 4 bases and J lost 7 bases. The data were produced by immunoSEQ multiplex PCR, yet TCRdb's version contains in-frame clones alone and is incomplete. The sample gives roughly 170,000 clones, 75% to 90% of which show up once; 4.4% is in the top ten. This receptor was identified in a woman between 50 and 59 years old who had recovered from COVID-19. Material for sequencing was PBMCs or T cells enriched from blood (not recorded which). V gene TRBV29-1 combines with J gene TRBJ1-2; 7 bases match TRBD1. DNA of the CDR3: TGCAGCGTTGGCGAGGGGGCCGGGGCTGGCTACACCTTC. Translated, it gives CSVGEGAGAGYTF.